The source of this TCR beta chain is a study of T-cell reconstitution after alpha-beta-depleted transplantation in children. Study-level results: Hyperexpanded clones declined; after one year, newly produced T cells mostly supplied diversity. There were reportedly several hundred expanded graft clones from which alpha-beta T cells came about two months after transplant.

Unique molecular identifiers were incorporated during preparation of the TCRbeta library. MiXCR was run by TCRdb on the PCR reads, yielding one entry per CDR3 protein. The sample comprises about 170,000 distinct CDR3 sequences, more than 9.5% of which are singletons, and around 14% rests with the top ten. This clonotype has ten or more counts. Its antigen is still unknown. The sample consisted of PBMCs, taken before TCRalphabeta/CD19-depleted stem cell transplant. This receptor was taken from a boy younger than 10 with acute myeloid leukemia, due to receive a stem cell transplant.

The CDR3 DNA reads as TGCGCCAGCAGCCCAGGGTTGTACGAGCAGTACTTC. Encoded protein: CASSPGLYEQYF. The rearrangement uses TRBV5-1 and TRBJ2-7, with D possibly being TRBD1 (5 bases). CDR3 length equals 12 residues. The V end was cut by 4 bases, the J end by 4 bases, with 9 bases between. Germline lookup yields CDR1 SGHRS and CDR2 YFSETQ.